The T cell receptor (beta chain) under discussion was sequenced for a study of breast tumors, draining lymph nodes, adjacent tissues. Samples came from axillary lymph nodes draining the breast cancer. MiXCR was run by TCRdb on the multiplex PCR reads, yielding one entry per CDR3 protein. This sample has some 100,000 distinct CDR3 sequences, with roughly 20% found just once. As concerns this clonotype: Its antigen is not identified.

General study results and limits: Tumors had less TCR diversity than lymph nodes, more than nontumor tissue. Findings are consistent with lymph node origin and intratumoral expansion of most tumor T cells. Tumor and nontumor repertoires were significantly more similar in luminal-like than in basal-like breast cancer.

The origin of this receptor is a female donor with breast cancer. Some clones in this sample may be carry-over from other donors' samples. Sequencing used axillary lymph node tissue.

The CDR3 spells CASSFDREITEAFF. DNA of the CDR3: TGTGCCAGCAGCTTCGACAGGGAGATCACTGAAGCTTTCTTT. The chain is built from TRBV7-9 and TRBJ1-1; TRBD1 matches 7 bases. The trim removed 3 bases at V and 4 bases at J, leaving 5 bases unmatched. Germline CDR1 and CDR2: SEHNR and FQNEAQ (reference sequence). CDR3 size: 14 residues.